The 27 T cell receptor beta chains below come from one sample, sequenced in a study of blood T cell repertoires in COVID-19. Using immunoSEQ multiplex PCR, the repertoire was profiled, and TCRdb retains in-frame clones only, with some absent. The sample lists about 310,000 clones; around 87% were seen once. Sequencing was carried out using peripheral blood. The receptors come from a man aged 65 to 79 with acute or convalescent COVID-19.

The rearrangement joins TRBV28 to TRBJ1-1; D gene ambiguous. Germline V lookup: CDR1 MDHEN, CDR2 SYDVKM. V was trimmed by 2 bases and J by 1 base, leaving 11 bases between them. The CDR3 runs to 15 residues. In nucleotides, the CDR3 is TGTGCCAGCAGTTTACGTCTAGGCCAGAACACTGAAGCTTTCTTT. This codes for CASSLRLGQNTEAFF.

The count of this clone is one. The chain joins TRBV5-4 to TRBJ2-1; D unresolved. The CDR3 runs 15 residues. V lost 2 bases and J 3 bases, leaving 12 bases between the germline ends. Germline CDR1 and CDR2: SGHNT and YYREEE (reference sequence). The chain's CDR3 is CASSFLGTVYNEQFF. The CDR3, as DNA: TGTGCCAGCAGCTTTCTCGGTACAGTCTACAATGAGCAGTTCTTC.

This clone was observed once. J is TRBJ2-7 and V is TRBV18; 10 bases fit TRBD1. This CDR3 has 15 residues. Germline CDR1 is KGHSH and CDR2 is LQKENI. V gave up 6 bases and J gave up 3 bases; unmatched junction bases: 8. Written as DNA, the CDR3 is TGTGCCAGCTCCTCTCGGACAGGGGGGGACTACGAGCAGTACTTC. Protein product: CASSSRTGGDYEQYF.

In nucleotides, the CDR3 is TGTGCCAGCAGCTTGAACAGGGCGGAAGAGCAGTTCTTC. Protein sequence: CASSLNRAEEQFF. This sequence joins TRBV5-6 and TRBJ2-1, with TRBD1 as a possible D gene (6 bases). V was cut by 1 base and J by 10 bases, with 12 bases left in between. The CDR3 length is 13 residues. Germline CDR1 reads SGHDT; CDR2 reads YYEEEE. Drawing the rest from reference TRBV5-6 and TRBJ2-1, the complete variable domain is DAGVTQSPTHLIKTRGQQVTLRCSPKSGHDTVSWYQQALGQGPQFIFQYYEEEERQRGNFPDRFSGHQFPNYSSELNVNALLLGDSALYLCASSLNRAEEQFFGPGTRLTVL.

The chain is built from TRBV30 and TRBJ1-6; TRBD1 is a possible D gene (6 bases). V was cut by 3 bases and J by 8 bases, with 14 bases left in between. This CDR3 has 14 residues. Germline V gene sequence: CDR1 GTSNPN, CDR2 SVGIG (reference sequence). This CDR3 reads CAWRLTGTYSPLHF. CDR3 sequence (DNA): TGTGCCTGGAGGCTGACAGGTACCTATTCACCCCTCCACTTT.

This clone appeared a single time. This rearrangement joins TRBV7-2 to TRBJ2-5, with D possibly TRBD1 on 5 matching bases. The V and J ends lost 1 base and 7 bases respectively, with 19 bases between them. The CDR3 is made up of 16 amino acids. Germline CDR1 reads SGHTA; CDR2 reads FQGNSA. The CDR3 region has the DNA TGTGCCAGCAGCTTAGTTGGGGCAGCCACCGCCGGGACCCAGTACTTC. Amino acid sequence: CASSLVGAATAGTQYF.

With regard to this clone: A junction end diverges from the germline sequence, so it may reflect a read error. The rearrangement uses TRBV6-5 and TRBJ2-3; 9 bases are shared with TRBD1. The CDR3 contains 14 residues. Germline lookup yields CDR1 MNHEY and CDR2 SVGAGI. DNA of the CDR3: TGTGCCAGCAGGGCGACAGGGGGACCCGTTATATGGGTTTTT. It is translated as CASRATGGPVIWVF.

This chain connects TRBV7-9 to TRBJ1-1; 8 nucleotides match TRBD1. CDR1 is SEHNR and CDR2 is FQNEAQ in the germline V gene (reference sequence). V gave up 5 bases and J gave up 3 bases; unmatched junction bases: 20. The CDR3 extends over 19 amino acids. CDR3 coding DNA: TGTGCCAGCAGCACCGGGACAGGCCTTTCTCGGGCACCGTACACTGAAGCTTTCTTT. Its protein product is CASSTGTGLSRAPYTEAFF.

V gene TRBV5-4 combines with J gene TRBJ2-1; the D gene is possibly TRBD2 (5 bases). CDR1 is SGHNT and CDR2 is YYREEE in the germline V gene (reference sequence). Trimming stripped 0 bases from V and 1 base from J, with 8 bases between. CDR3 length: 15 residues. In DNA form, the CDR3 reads TGTGCCAGCAGCTTGGGAGGGATATCCTACAATGAGCAGTTCTTC. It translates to CASSLGGISYNEQFF.

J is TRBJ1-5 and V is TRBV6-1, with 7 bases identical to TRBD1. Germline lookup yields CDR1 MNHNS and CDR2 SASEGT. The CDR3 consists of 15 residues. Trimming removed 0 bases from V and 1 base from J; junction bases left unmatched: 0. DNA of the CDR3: TGTGCCAGCAGTGAAGCGGGACAGAGCAATCAGCCCCAGCATTTT. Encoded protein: CASSEAGQSNQPQHF.

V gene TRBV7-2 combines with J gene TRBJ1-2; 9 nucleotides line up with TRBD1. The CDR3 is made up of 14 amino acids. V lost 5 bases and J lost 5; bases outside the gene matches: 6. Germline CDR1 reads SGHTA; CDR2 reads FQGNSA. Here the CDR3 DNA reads TGTGCCAGCAGCACTGGGGACAGGGTATATGGCTACACCTTC. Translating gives CASSTGDRVYGYTF.

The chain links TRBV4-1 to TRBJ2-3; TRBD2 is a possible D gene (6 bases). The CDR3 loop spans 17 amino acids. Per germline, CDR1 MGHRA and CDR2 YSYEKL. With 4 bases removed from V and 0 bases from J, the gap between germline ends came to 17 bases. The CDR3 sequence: CASSPPRDSISTDTQYF. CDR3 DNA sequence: TGCGCCAGCAGCCCCCCCCGGGACTCCATTAGCACAGATACGCAGTATTTT.

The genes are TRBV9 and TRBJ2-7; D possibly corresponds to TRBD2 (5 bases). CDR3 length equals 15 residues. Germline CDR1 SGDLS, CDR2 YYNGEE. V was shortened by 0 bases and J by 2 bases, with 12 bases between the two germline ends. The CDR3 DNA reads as TGTGCCAGCAGCGTAGGGGCAAGCGGTGCCTACGAGCAGTACTTC. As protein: CASSVGASGAYEQYF.

The CDR3 protein is CASSLRPTSGNTGELFF. The CDR3 DNA reads TGCGCCAGCAGCTTGAGGCCCACTAGCGGCAACACCGGGGAGCTGTTTTTT. The chain employs TRBV5-1 and TRBJ2-2; 8 nucleotides match TRBD2. The CDR3 runs 17 residues. Germline lookup yields CDR1 SGHRS and CDR2 YFSETQ. Trimming cost V 1 base and J 2 bases; bases outside gene matches: 7.

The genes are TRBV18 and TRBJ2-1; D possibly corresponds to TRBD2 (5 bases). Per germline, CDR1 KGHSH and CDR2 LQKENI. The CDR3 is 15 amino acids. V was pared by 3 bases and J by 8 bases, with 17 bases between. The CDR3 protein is CASSPLNGITDEQFF. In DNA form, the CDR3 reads TGTGCCAGCTCACCCCTGAACGGGATAACGGATGAGCAGTTCTTC. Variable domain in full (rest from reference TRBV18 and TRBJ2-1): NAGVMQNPRHLVRRRGQEARLRCSPMKGHSHVYWYRQLPEEGLKFMVYLQKENIIDESGMPKERFSAEFPKEGPSILRIQQVVRGDSAAYFCASSPLNGITDEQFFGPGTRLTVL.

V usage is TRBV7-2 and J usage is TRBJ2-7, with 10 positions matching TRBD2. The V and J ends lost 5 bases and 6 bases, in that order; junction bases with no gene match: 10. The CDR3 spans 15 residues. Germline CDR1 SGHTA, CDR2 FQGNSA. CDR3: CASSALPSGRGEQYF. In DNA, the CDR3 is TGTGCCAGCAGCGCACTCCCTAGCGGGAGAGGCGAGCAGTACTTC.

The CDR3 DNA sequence: TGTGCCAGCAGTTTTCAGGAGCGGGAGGGGGGTGAGCAGTTCTTC. Protein: CASSFQEREGGEQFF. V gene TRBV28 combines with J gene TRBJ2-1, with TRBD2 identical over 10 bases. Germline values: CDR1 MDHEN, CDR2 SYDVKM. The CDR3 contains 15 residues. V lost 3 bases and J lost 9; bases outside the gene matches: 8.

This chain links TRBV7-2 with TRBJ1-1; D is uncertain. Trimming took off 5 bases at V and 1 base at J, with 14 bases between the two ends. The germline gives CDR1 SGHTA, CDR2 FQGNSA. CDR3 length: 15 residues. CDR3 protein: CASSLDGLKNTEAFF. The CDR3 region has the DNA TGTGCCAGCAGCCTGGACGGACTTAAGAACACTGAAGCTTTCTTT.

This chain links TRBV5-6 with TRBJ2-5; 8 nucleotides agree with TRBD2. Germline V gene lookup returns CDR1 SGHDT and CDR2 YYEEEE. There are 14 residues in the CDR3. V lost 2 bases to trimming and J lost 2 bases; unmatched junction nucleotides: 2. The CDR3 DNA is TGTGCCAGCAGCTTTAGCGGGACTCAAGAGACCCAGTACTTC. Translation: CASSFSGTQETQYF.

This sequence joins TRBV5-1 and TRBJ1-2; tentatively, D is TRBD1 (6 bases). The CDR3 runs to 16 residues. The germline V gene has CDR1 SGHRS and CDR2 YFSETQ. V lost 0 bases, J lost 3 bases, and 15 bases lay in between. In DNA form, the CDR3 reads TGCGCCAGCAGCTTGGCTCCAGGGGCTAGGGACTATGGCTACACCTTC. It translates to CASSLAPGARDYGYTF.

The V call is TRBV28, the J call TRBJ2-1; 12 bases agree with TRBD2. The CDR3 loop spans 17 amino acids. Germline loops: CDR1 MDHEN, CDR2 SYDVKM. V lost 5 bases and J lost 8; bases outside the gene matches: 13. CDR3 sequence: CASSPSSGGAGDDEQFF. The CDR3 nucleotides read TGTGCCAGCAGTCCCTCTAGCGGGGGGGCCGGTGACGATGAGCAGTTCTTC.

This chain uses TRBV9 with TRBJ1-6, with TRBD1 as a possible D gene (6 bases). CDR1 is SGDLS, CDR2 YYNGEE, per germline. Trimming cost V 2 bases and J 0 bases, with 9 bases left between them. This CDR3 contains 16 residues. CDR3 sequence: CASSVSGDSYNSPLHF. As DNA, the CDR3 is TGTGCCAGCAGCGTTTCAGGGGACTCCTATAATTCACCCCTCCACTTT.

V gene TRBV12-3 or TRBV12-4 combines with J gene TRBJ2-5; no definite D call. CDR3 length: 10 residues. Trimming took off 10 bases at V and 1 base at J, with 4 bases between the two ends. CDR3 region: CATSQETQYF. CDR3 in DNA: TGTGCCACCTCCCAAGAGACCCAGTACTTC.

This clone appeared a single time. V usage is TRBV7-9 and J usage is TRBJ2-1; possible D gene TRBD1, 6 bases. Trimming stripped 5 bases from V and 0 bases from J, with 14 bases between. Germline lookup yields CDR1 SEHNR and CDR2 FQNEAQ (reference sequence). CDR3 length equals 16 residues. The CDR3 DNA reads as TGTGCCAGCAGCATCGCCAGGGGCGTCTCCTACAATGAGCAGTTCTTC. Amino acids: CASSIARGVSYNEQFF.

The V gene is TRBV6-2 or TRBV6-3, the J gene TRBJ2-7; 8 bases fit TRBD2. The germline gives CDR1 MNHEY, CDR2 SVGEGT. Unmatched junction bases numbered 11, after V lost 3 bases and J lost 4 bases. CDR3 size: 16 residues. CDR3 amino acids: CASSYGPAGGRYEQYF. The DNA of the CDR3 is TGTGCCAGCAGTTATGGTCCTGCGGGAGGCCGATACGAGCAGTACTTC.

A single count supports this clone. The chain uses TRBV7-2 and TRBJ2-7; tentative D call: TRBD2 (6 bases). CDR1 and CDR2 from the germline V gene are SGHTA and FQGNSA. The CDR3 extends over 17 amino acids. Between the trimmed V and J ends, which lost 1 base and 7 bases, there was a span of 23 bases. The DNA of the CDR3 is TGTGCCAGCAGCTTAGGTGGAGGGCAGCGTCTGTTATCGGAGCAGTACTTC. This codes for CASSLGGGQRLLSEQYF.

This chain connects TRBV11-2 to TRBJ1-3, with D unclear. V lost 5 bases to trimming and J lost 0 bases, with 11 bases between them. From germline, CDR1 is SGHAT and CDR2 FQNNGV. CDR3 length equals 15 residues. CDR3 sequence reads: CASSMTAGSGNTIYF. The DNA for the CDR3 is TGTGCCAGCAGCATGACTGCCGGCTCTGGAAACACCATATATTTT.